These 17 T cell receptor beta chains share one sample of origin, sequenced in a study of T cell repertoires in cytomegalovirus infection. Using its own MiXCR run on the reads, TCRdb lists one record per CDR3 protein. This table has about 190,000 distinct CDR3 sequences, 28% appearing once. The material sequenced was PBMCs. These receptors were taken from a human donor in good health (CMV status not recorded). Some clones in this sample may be carry-over from other donors' samples.

This clonotype was recorded only once. The gene calls are TRBV2 and TRBJ2-7; TRBD1 matches at 8 bases. Germline lookup yields CDR1 SNHLY and CDR2 FYNNEI. The CDR3 has 15 residues. Trimming took 5 bases from V and 5 from J; bases not matched to a gene: 11. This chain's CDR3 is CASSPRTGKVDEQYF. CDR3 sequence (DNA): TGTGCCAGCAGTCCACGGACAGGGAAGGTCGACGAGCAGTACTTC.

The chain is built from TRBV6-2 or TRBV6-3 and TRBJ1-1; the D gene is possibly TRBD1 (6 bases). The ends were cut back, 5 bases at V and 1 base at J, with 14 bases in the middle. CDR3 length: 15 residues. Germline CDR1 is MNHEY and CDR2 is SVGEGT. The CDR3 DNA is TGTGCCAGCAGTCCCGGGGGCATAGAGAACACTGAAGCTTTCTTT. Translated: CASSPGGIENTEAFF.

The J gene is TRBJ1-1, the V gene TRBV2; the D is unclear. From germline, CDR1 is SNHLY and CDR2 FYNNEI. With 6 bases removed from V and 2 bases from J, the gap between germline ends came to 4 bases. This CDR3 is 11 amino acids long. As DNA, the CDR3 is TGTGCCAGCAGACCAAACACTGAAGCTTTCTTT. Translated, it gives CASRPNTEAFF.

This clonotype has only a few counts. J is TRBJ2-5 and V is TRBV7-3; 13 bases map to TRBD2. The germline gives CDR1 SGHTA, CDR2 FQGTGA. Losses at the gene ends were 1 base for V and 5 bases for J; bases not matched to a gene: 10. The CDR3 sequence is 18 residues long. This CDR3 is CASSLKPRLAGGTETQYF. For the CDR3, the DNA is TGTGCCAGCAGCTTAAAGCCGAGACTAGCGGGGGGCACGGAGACCCAGTACTTC.

This rearrangement joins TRBV29-1 to TRBJ2-7, with D perhaps TRBD2 (6 bases). V gave up 0 bases and J gave up 11 bases, with 14 bases separating them. The CDR3 extends over 12 amino acids. The V gene's germline CDR1 is SQVTM and CDR2 ANQGSEA. DNA of the CDR3: TGCAGCGTTGAAGAGTCCGCCGGGGAGGAGTACTTC. Amino acid sequence: CSVEESAGEEYF.

There are a few counts of this clonotype. The chain has TRBV7-2 and TRBJ2-1, with 8 bases identical to TRBD1. The CDR3 runs to 14 residues. V lost 5 bases and J lost 7; bases outside the gene matches: 7. From germline, CDR1 is SGHTA and CDR2 FQGNSA. For the CDR3, the DNA is TGTGCCAGCAGCCCCCGGACAGGGAAAAATGAGCAGTTCTTC. Translating gives CASSPRTGKNEQFF.

This clonotype has more than one count but fewer than ten. This chain joins TRBV11-3 and TRBJ2-2; tentative D call: TRBD1 (6 bases). V dropped 5 bases and J dropped 1 base, with 8 bases sitting between them. Germline loops: CDR1 SGHNT, CDR2 YENEEA. This CDR3 region has 14 residues. The CDR3 here is CASSKGQNTGELFF. The CDR3 DNA follows: TGTGCCAGCAGCAAGGGACAGAACACCGGGGAGCTGTTTTTT.

The chain combines TRBV20-1 with TRBJ2-3; TRBD2 aligns across 8 bases. This CDR3 is built from 17 residues. The germline V gene encodes CDR1 DFQATT and CDR2 SNEGSKA (reference sequence). V gave up 1 base and J gave up 0 bases; unmatched junction bases: 9. The CDR3 spells CSARARTSTASTDTQYF. CDR3 DNA: TGCAGTGCTAGAGCGCGGACTAGCACCGCTAGCACAGATACGCAGTATTTT.

This rearrangement joins TRBV6-6 to TRBJ1-6; possibly TRBD1 for D (5 bases). Trimming left V 7 bases short and J 10 bases short, with 11 bases between. There are 12 residues in the CDR3. Per the germline V gene, CDR1 is MNHNY and CDR2 is SVGAGI (reference sequence). The CDR3 loop reads CASTQGKSPLHF. CDR3 in DNA: TGTGCCAGCACCCAGGGCAAATCACCCCTCCACTTT.

The V gene is TRBV9, the J gene TRBJ2-1, with D uncertain. CDR1 and CDR2 from the germline V gene are SGDLS and YYNGEE. With 4 bases removed from V and 2 bases from J, the gap between germline ends came to 13 bases. The CDR3 extends over 15 amino acids. CDR3 region: CASSLTVSPYNEQFF. As DNA, the CDR3 is TGTGCCAGCAGCTTGACTGTGTCACCCTACAATGAGCAGTTCTTC.

CDR3: CASRDKGDQPQHF. The CDR3 region has the DNA TGTGCCTCCCGGGACAAAGGGGATCAGCCCCAGCATTTT. The chain carries TRBV19 and TRBJ1-5, with D possibly being TRBD1 (6 bases). Per the germline V gene, CDR1 is LNHDA and CDR2 is SQIVND (reference sequence). The CDR3 length is 13 residues. Trimming cost V 11 bases and J 5 bases, with 16 bases left between them. The full variable domain, its missing parts supplied by reference TRBV19 and TRBJ1-5, is DGGITQSPKYLFRKEGQNVTLSCEQNLNHDAMYWYRQDPGQGLRLIYYSQIVNDFQKGDIAEGYSVSREKKESFPLTVTSAQKNPTAFYLCASRDKGDQPQHFGDGTRLSIL.

This clonotype was observed a handful of times. The gene calls are TRBV12-3 or TRBV12-4 and TRBJ1-6, with no clear D. This CDR3 has 14 residues. V lost 5 bases to trimming and J lost 8 bases, with 13 bases between them. CDR3 loop: CASSRSGEYSPLHF. The CDR3 DNA follows: TGTGCCAGCAGTAGAAGTGGGGAGTATTCACCCCTCCACTTT.

This clonotype was counted ten times or more. This sequence joins TRBV7-9 and TRBJ2-7; D is uncertain. Germline V gene sequence: CDR1 SEHNR, CDR2 FQNEAQ (reference sequence). V lost 0 bases and J 6 bases, leaving 3 bases between the germline ends. The CDR3 covers 11 residues. CDR3 sequence: CASSLAREQYF. In DNA form, the CDR3 reads TGTGCCAGCAGCTTAGCTCGCGAGCAGTACTTC.

This clonotype was detected a few times. This chain uses TRBV6-2 or TRBV6-3 with TRBJ1-2; 11 nucleotides agree with TRBD1. The junction had 11 bases not matched to a gene; V was cut back by 7 bases and J by 1 base. Germline CDR1 MNHEY, CDR2 SVGEGT. The length of the CDR3 is 17 residues. DNA for the CDR3: TGTGCCAGCACCGATGGACAGGGGGCTTCCGTTAACTATGGCTACACCTTC. It is translated as CASTDGQGASVNYGYTF.

The chain carries TRBV6-2 or TRBV6-3 and TRBJ1-2, with unresolved D. V gave up 0 bases and J gave up 1 base, with 6 bases separating them. The CDR3 totals 14 residues. The germline CDR1 and CDR2 sequences are MNHEY and SVGEGT. CDR3 in DNA: TGTGCCAGCAGTTACTCCAGGAATAACTATGGCTACACCTTC. Translation gives CASSYSRNNYGYTF.

This clonotype has a count of ten or more. This CDR3 reads CASERVSGSRTEAFF. CDR3 in DNA: TGTGCCAGCGAACGTGTTTCAGGTTCCCGCACTGAAGCTTTCTTT. The rearrangement joins TRBV7-9 to TRBJ1-1; D unclear. The ends were cut back, 8 bases at V and 4 bases at J, with 20 bases in the middle. Germline V gives CDR1 SEHNR, CDR2 FQNEAQ (reference sequence). The CDR3 has 15 residues.

This clonotype was seen more than once but under ten times. This rearrangement joins TRBV6-1 to TRBJ2-3; D unclear. V lost 7 bases and J 1 base, leaving 9 bases between the germline ends. CDR1 MNHNS and CDR2 SASEGT come from the germline V gene. This CDR3 comprises 13 residues. CDR3 sequence reads: CASTEGGTDTQYF. The CDR3 bases are TGTGCCAGCACCGAAGGTGGCACAGATACGCAGTATTTT.